Below, 23 T cell receptor beta chains from the same sample are listed, as sequenced in a study of blood T cell repertoires in COVID-19. Profiled with immunoSEQ multiplex PCR; TCRdb holds only in-frame clones, not every one. The profile shows tens of thousands of clones, roughly nine tenths of them singletons. The specimen sequenced was peripheral blood. Receptors were obtained from a man aged 55 to 70 with COVID-19, enrolled during active disease.

V usage is TRBV4-3 and J usage is TRBJ2-5, with D possibly TRBD1 on 6 matching bases. The CDR3 loop spans 15 amino acids. Germline lookup yields CDR1 LGHNA and CDR2 YSLEER. The V end was cut by 1 base, the J end by 5 bases, with 14 bases between. CDR3: CASSQGGLPRETQYF. CDR3 in DNA: TGCGCCAGCAGCCAAGGGGGGCTCCCTCGGGAGACCCAGTACTTC.

The chain uses TRBV5-1 and TRBJ2-7; possible D gene TRBD2, 6 bases. The CDR3 has 15 residues. CDR1 is SGHRS, CDR2 YFSETQ, per germline. V was shortened by 2 bases and J by 6 bases, with 18 bases between the two germline ends. CDR3 protein: CASSLSGTEGLEQYF. The CDR3 DNA is TGCGCCAGCAGCTTATCCGGGACTGAGGGGCTCGAGCAGTACTTC.

This clone was counted a few times. The rearrangement links TRBV12-3 or TRBV12-4 to TRBJ2-7; 9 bases agree with TRBD2. CDR3 length: 13 residues. The V gene end was trimmed by 4 bases and the J gene end by 3 bases; junction bases not matched to a gene: 1. CDR3: CASSSTSGYEQYF. The CDR3 coding sequence is TGTGCCAGCAGTTCGACTAGCGGCTACGAGCAGTACTTC.

This chain uses TRBV12-5 with TRBJ1-2, with no clear D. This CDR3 spans 14 amino acids. The V gene's germline CDR1 is LGHNT and CDR2 FRNRAP. Trimming shortened V by 5 bases and J by 2 bases, and 12 bases separated the two germline ends. The CDR3 DNA follows: TGTGCTAGTGGTCCCCCGACTTCCAACTATGGCTACACCTTC. Translated, it gives CASGPPTSNYGYTF.

The rearrangement joins TRBV7-9 to TRBJ1-2; D is unresolved. Per germline, CDR1 SEHNR and CDR2 FQNEAQ (reference sequence). V shed 1 base and J shed 5 bases, with 11 bases lying between them. This CDR3 is 14 amino acids long. The CDR3 nucleotides are TGTGCCAGCAGCTTAGTGAGGCAGAGGTATGGCTACACCTTC. This encodes CASSLVRQRYGYTF.

The DNA of the CDR3 is TGTGCCACCAGTGGGAGGAGCACCGGGGAGCTGTTTTTT. It yields the protein CATSGRSTGELFF. The V gene is TRBV24-1, the J gene TRBJ2-2; D is perhaps TRBD2 (5 bases). The CDR3 sequence is 13 residues long. The ends were cut back, 5 bases at V and 4 bases at J, with 7 bases in the middle. CDR1 is KGHDR, CDR2 SFDVKD, per germline.

The rearrangement uses TRBV21-1 and TRBJ1-6; the tabulated D call, TRBD1, remains unverified against the DNA. TRBV21-1 is annotated as a pseudogene. The length of the CDR3 is 16 residues. CDR3 sequence reads: CASSKGRRYYNSPLHF. CDR3 DNA: TGTGCCAGCAGCAAGGGGCGCAGGTATTATAATTCACCCCTCCACTTT.

V gene TRBV6-5 combines with J gene TRBJ1-2; TRBD1 matches 8 bases. Germline V gene lookup returns CDR1 MNHEY and CDR2 SVGAGI. The junction had 6 bases not matched to a gene; V was cut back by 6 bases and J by 0 bases. This CDR3 comprises 15 residues. The DNA for the CDR3 is TGTGCCAGCAGAGAGACAGGGGAAGCTAACTATGGCTACACCTTC. Its translation is CASRETGEANYGYTF.

The genes are TRBV30 and TRBJ2-7, with D possibly TRBD1 on 6 matching bases. The ends were cut back, 1 base at V and 0 bases at J, with 7 bases in the middle. Looked up from germline, CDR1 is GTSNPN and CDR2 is SVGIG (reference sequence). The CDR3 is 13 amino acids. The CDR3 sequence is CAWSGQVSYEQYF. The CDR3 DNA sequence: TGTGCCTGGAGTGGACAGGTCTCCTACGAGCAGTACTTC.

This clone showed up just a few times. The V and J genes are TRBV4-1 and TRBJ1-5; D may be TRBD1 (5 bases). V gave up 3 bases and J gave up 6 bases, with 15 bases separating them. From germline, CDR1 is MGHRA and CDR2 YSYEKL. This CDR3 spans 15 amino acids. The DNA of the CDR3 is TGCGCCAGCAGCCAGGTCTTGGGAGGGGCTCAGCCCCAGCATTTT. Translating gives CASSQVLGGAQPQHF.

The V and J genes are TRBV19 and TRBJ2-7, with 11 bases lining up with TRBD2. The CDR3 spans 15 residues. In germline, CDR1 is LNHDA, CDR2 SQIVND (reference sequence). V gave up 7 bases and J gave up 5 bases; unmatched junction bases: 10. The CDR3 region has the DNA TGTGCCAGTACCAATAGCGGGAGGGCCGTCGACGAGCAGTACTTC. It is translated as CASTNSGRAVDEQYF. The full variable domain, with the rest looked up from reference TRBV19 and TRBJ2-7, is DGGITQSPKYLFRKEGQNVTLSCEQNLNHDAMYWYRQDPGQGLRLIYYSQIVNDFQKGDIAEGYSVSREKKESFPLTVTSAQKNPTAFYLCASTNSGRAVDEQYFGPGTRLTVT.

This chain uses TRBV5-1 with TRBJ2-1; 10 bases agree with TRBD2. The germline V gene has CDR1 SGHRS and CDR2 YFSETQ. The CDR3 totals 14 residues. V dropped 5 bases and J dropped 5; count of bases not matched to a gene: 4. CDR3: CASRRGLADNEQFF. In DNA, the CDR3 is TGCGCCAGCAGGAGAGGACTAGCGGACAATGAGCAGTTCTTC. Full variable domain (remainder filled in from reference TRBV5-1 and TRBJ2-1): KAGVTQTPRYLIKTRGQQVTLSCSPISGHRSVSWYQQTPGQGLQFLFEYFSETQRNKGNFPGRFSGRQFSNSRSEMNVSTLELGDSALYLCASRRGLADNEQFFGPGTRLTVL.

The J gene is TRBJ1-5, the V gene TRBV15; D remains unclear. Germline V gene lookup returns CDR1 LNHNV and CDR2 YYDKDF (reference sequence). The CDR3 spans 15 residues. The germline V and J ends were trimmed by 0 bases and 3 bases, with 9 bases remaining between them. Here the CDR3 reads CATSRDRSSNQPQHF. The CDR3 DNA reads as TGTGCCACCAGCAGAGATCGCAGTTCCAATCAGCCCCAGCATTTT.

The chain recombines TRBV4-1 with TRBJ2-2, with D perhaps TRBD2 (5 bases). Trimming removed 0 bases at V and 0 bases at J, with 11 bases between. This CDR3 has 17 amino acids. Germline CDR1 and CDR2: MGHRA and YSYEKL. CDR3 coding DNA: TGCGCCAGCAGCCAAGAAAGTACAGCGGCGAACACCGGGGAGCTGTTTTTT. Its translation is CASSQESTAANTGELFF.

This clone was recorded only once. This chain connects TRBV24-1 to TRBJ1-1; 8 nucleotides align to TRBD1. The CDR3 is 12 amino acids. V was pared by 9 bases and J by 2 bases, with 1 base of the junction left unmatched. Germline lookup yields CDR1 KGHDR and CDR2 SFDVKD. CDR3 bases: TGTGCCACCCAGGGGGCCAACACTGAAGCTTTCTTT. This gives the protein CATQGANTEAFF.

The chain combines TRBV6-5 with TRBJ1-5, with 7 bases identical to TRBD1. The CDR3 covers 14 residues. Germline loops: CDR1 MNHEY, CDR2 SVGAGI. With V trimmed by 2 bases and J by 7 bases, 5 bases remained unmatched. CDR3 in DNA: TGTGCCAGCAGTTACGACAGGGAAGGACAGCCCCAGCATTTT. Protein product: CASSYDREGQPQHF.

The chain joins TRBV5-1 to TRBJ1-2, with 9 bases aligning to TRBD1. The CDR3 covers 16 residues. Germline V gene data show CDR1 as SGHRS and CDR2 as YFSETQ. Losses at the gene ends were 7 bases for V and 7 bases for J; bases not matched to a gene: 17. CDR3 bases: TGCGCCAGCTCCTCAGATCCCTACAGGGGGCGAAGTGGCTACACCTTC. Protein sequence: CASSSDPYRGRSGYTF. Supplemented by reference TRBV5-1 and TRBJ1-2, the full variable domain reads KAGVTQTPRYLIKTRGQQVTLSCSPISGHRSVSWYQQTPGQGLQFLFEYFSETQRNKGNFPGRFSGRQFSNSRSEMNVSTLELGDSALYLCASSSDPYRGRSGYTFGSGTRLTVV.

Only one count was recorded for this clone. The J gene is TRBJ2-7, the V gene TRBV5-1; no clear D. The germline V gene encodes CDR1 SGHRS and CDR2 YFSETQ. V shed 2 bases and J shed 3 bases, with 9 bases lying between them. The CDR3 is 13 amino acids. CDR3 amino acids: CASSFGLLYEQYF. The CDR3 DNA reads as TGCGCCAGCAGCTTCGGTCTTCTCTACGAGCAGTACTTC.

The rearrangement links TRBV20-1 to TRBJ2-7; D is unresolved. V lost 3 bases and J lost 0, with 12 bases in between. In germline, CDR1 is DFQATT, CDR2 SNEGSKA (reference sequence). The CDR3 totals 14 residues. The CDR3 loop is CSASKADSSYEQYF. The CDR3 DNA is TGCAGTGCTAGTAAGGCGGATTCCTCCTACGAGCAGTACTTC.

The V and J genes are TRBV19 and TRBJ2-3; perhaps TRBD1 as D (6 bases). The CDR3 is 15 residues long. Germline CDR1 and CDR2: LNHDA and SQIVND (reference sequence). The V end was cut by 5 bases, the J end by 2 bases, with 14 bases between. The CDR3 coding sequence is TGTGCCAGTAGTGCCTCGACAGGCCCCACAGATACGCAGTATTTT. Its translation is CASSASTGPTDTQYF.

The chain employs TRBV11-2 and TRBJ2-2; D remains ambiguous. Trimming cost V 2 bases and J 0 bases, with 7 bases left between them. Germline V gene lookup returns CDR1 SGHAT and CDR2 FQNNGV. The CDR3 covers 15 residues. This CDR3 reads CASSLNLANTGELFF. The CDR3 nucleotides are TGTGCCAGCAGCTTAAACCTAGCGAACACCGGGGAGCTGTTTTTT.

This clone occurred once. The gene calls are TRBV28 and TRBJ2-4, with D possibly TRBD1 on 7 matching bases. Germline V gives CDR1 MDHEN, CDR2 SYDVKM. The CDR3 runs 14 residues. With 5 bases removed from V and 6 bases from J, the gap between germline ends came to 14 bases. The CDR3 DNA reads as TGTGCCAGCAGTCCAGGGGGGACTCTAAACATTCAGTACTTC. This sequence encodes CASSPGGTLNIQYF.

The rearrangement joins TRBV6-5 to TRBJ2-3; 10 bases match TRBD1. V lost 6 bases to trimming and J lost 6 bases; unmatched junction nucleotides: 6. The CDR3 contains 14 residues. From germline, CDR1 is MNHEY and CDR2 SVGAGI. CDR3 DNA: TGTGCCAGCAGGAAGACAGGGGGCAAGGATACGCAGTATTTT. Its protein is CASRKTGGKDTQYF.